The 7 T cell receptor beta chains presented below share a single source sample, sequenced in a study of T cells in Graves' hyperthyroidism and ophthalmopathy. Authors of the study amplified TCR beta CDR3 regions from RNA transcripts. A set of HTBI primers served as the primers for a first-round RT-PCR of the TCR CDR3. MiXCR was run by TCRdb on the multiplex PCR reads, yielding one entry per CDR3 protein. The sample consists of hundreds of thousands of distinct CDR3 sequences, approximately 13% of them appearing once. The source material was blood. Receptors originate from a woman aged 25 to 45 with Graves' hyperthyroidism.

This clonotype came up many times. The gene calls are TRBV5-1 and TRBJ2-1; D may match TRBD1 or TRBD2 (5 bases each). Germline V gene sequence: CDR1 SGHRS, CDR2 YFSETQ. Trimming left V 4 bases short and J 7 bases short, with 18 bases between. The CDR3 is 15 amino acids. DNA for the CDR3: TGCGCCAGCAGCCCCTCCGGGACCACGGCTAATGAGCAGTTCTTC. This sequence encodes CASSPSGTTANEQFF.

The chain couples TRBV29-1 to TRBJ1-2; the D is unclear. Trimming took off 3 bases at V and 4 bases at J, with 9 bases between the two ends. CDR1 is SQVTM and CDR2 is ANQGSEA in the germline V gene. The CDR3 sequence is 12 residues long. The CDR3 DNA reads as TGCAGCGTTGACGGGGTGTCCTATGGCTACACCTTC. Translation gives CSVDGVSYGYTF.

The chain joins TRBV4-1 to TRBJ1-1; D ambiguous. The CDR3 contains 13 residues. Trimming shortened V by 4 bases and J by 1 base, and 7 bases separated the two germline ends. Germline V gene data show CDR1 as MGHRA and CDR2 as YSYEKL. The chain's CDR3 is CASSLRKNTEAFF. In DNA form, the CDR3 reads TGCGCCAGCAGCCTTCGGAAGAACACTGAAGCTTTCTTT.

This clonotype was counted only a few times. The chain recombines TRBV5-1 with TRBJ2-6; 7 nucleotides line up with TRBD1. Losses at the gene ends were 5 bases for V and 0 bases for J; bases not matched to a gene: 5. In germline, CDR1 is SGHRS, CDR2 YFSETQ. The CDR3 runs 16 residues. CDR3 DNA: TGCGCCAGCAGAATGGACAGGCTCTCTGGGGCCAACGTCCTGACTTTC. This translates into CASRMDRLSGANVLTF.

This clonotype was observed many times. The J gene is TRBJ2-7, the V gene TRBV7-9; tentatively, D is TRBD1 (7 bases). Germline CDR1 reads SEHNR; CDR2 reads FQNEAQ (reference sequence). The V end lost 5 bases, the J end lost 0 bases, and 11 bases lay between the germline ends. The CDR3 extends over 14 amino acids. CDR3 region: CASSRGTVSYEQYF. The CDR3 region has the DNA TGTGCCAGCAGCCGCGGGACAGTCTCCTACGAGCAGTACTTC.

This clonotype has just a few counts. This rearrangement joins TRBV7-9 to TRBJ2-1; D call uncertain. This CDR3 region has 11 residues. Germline CDR1 reads SEHNR; CDR2 reads FQNEAQ (reference sequence). In DNA, the CDR3 is TGTGCAACTTCCGAGACAAATGAGCAGTTCTTC. Amino acids: CATSETNEQFF.

Many counts were recorded for this clonotype. The V and J genes are TRBV28 and TRBJ2-2; TRBD1 aligns across 7 bases. In germline, CDR1 is MDHEN, CDR2 SYDVKM. The CDR3 length is 15 residues. The junction had 5 bases not matched to a gene; V was cut back by 7 bases and J by 0 bases. CDR3 DNA sequence: TGTGCCAGCATCGGCGGACAGGCGAACACCGGGGAGCTGTTTTTT. This gives the protein CASIGGQANTGELFF.